A selection of T cell receptor beta chains follows, all from one sample in a study of blood T cell repertoires in COVID-19. Measured with immunoSEQ multiplex PCR; TCRdb has only the in-frame clones, and not every one. The sample contains 65,000 to 80,000 clones, more than 80% of which appear only once. The sample was peripheral blood. These receptors came from a human donor in a cohort sampled during active COVID-19. Both conserved end residues are part of each CDR3. The D gene is left open where the match is weak. Expanded clones get a size class; other rows say once, few or many, or leave the size out.

cdr3_length	d_call	v_call	clone_size	j_call	cdr3_nt	cdr3_aa
18	TRBD2	TRBV5-5	.	TRBJ2-2	TGTGCCAGCAGCCCCGGACTAGCGGGTGGGGTTAGCACCGGGGAGCTGTTTTTT	CASSPGLAGGVSTGELFF
17	TRBD1	TRBV18	once	TRBJ1-1	TGTGCCAGCTCCCAAGGAGAGAACAGGGGAAAAAACACTGAAGCTTTCTTT	CASSQGENRGKNTEAFF
18	TRBD2	TRBV7-2	once	TRBJ2-3	TGTGCCAGCAGCCTGCGGGGGGCCCGCTTTTCTAGCACAGATACGCAGTATTTT	CASSLRGARFSSTDTQYF
14	TRBD1	TRBV29-1	.	TRBJ2-3	TGCAGCGTTGAAGGAGGGACAGGGGCGGATACGCAGTATTTT	CSVEGGTGADTQYF
13	TRBD2	TRBV28	.	TRBJ2-1	TGTGCCTGGGGGGGGAGAGGGTACAATGAGCAGTTCTTC	CAWGGRGYNEQFF
17	TRBD1	TRBV5-6	.	TRBJ2-5	TGTGCCAGCAGCCCGCCCTTAAGACAGGGGGCGAAAGAGACCCAGTACTTC	CASSPPLRQGAKETQYF
15	.	TRBV15	.	TRBJ2-1	TGTGCCACCAGTCCTACGGGGAGTACGTACAATGAGCAGTTCTTC	CATSPTGSTYNEQFF
13	.	TRBV5-1	.	TRBJ1-4	TGCGCCAGCAGCCTCCGGGTTAATGAAAAACTGTTTTTT	CASSLRVNEKLFF
15	TRBD1	TRBV4-1	.	TRBJ2-7	TGCGCCAGCAGCGATCTGGGACAGGGCTCCTACGAGCAGTACTTC	CASSDLGQGSYEQYF
17	.	TRBV2	.	TRBJ2-5	TGTGCCAGCAGTTTGCCGTACAGGGGAGGCGCCCAAGAGACCCAGTACTTC	CASSLPYRGGAQETQYF
19	TRBD2	TRBV4-1	.	TRBJ2-3	TGCGCCAGCAGCCAGACCCCGGGACTAGCGGGGGGGATGACAGATACGCAGTATTTT	CASSQTPGLAGGMTDTQYF
20	.	TRBV4-2	.	TRBJ1-3	TGTGCCAGCAGCCAAGATTTGGAGTCTCGTGGAGGGCGGAGGGGAAACACCATATATTTT	CASSQDLESRGGRRGNTIYF
15	.	TRBV6-1	.	TRBJ1-2	TGTGCCAGCAGTGAAGCAGCGTCGGGTTCCTATGGCTACACCTTC	CASSEAASGSYGYTF
13	.	TRBV6-5	.	TRBJ1-4	TGTGCCAGCCAGGGGTCGAGGAATGAAAAACTGTTTTTT	CASQGSRNEKLFF
14	.	TRBV28	once	TRBJ1-1	TGTGCCATCCGAGAACAGGGAATCGACACTGAAGCTTTCTTT	CAIREQGIDTEAFF
15	.	TRBV5-4	few	TRBJ1-4	TGTGCCAGCAGCTTGAATAGGGGAACTAATGAAAAACTGTTTTTT	CASSLNRGTNEKLFF
17	.	TRBV4-1	.	TRBJ1-5	TGCGCCAGCAGCCCCCAGGGGTCAGGGAAAGTTAATCAGCCCCAGCATTTT	CASSPQGSGKVNQPQHF
14	.	TRBV19	.	TRBJ2-2	TGTGCCAGCCGGGATCGTGCGAACACCGGGGAGCTGTTTTTT	CASRDRANTGELFF
12	.	TRBV23-1	.	TRBJ2-7	TGCGCCAGCATGTCGAGCCCTACCGAGCAGTACTTC	CASMSSPTEQYF
16	TRBD1	TRBV19	.	TRBJ1-5	TGTGCCAGTAGTGATAGGCCGGGGACAGGGAATCAGCCCCAGCATTTT	CASSDRPGTGNQPQHF
14	TRBD1	TRBV7-9	.	TRBJ1-2	TGTGCCAGCAGCTACCCGGACAGGGGAGTAGGCTACACCTTC	CASSYPDRGVGYTF
13	.	TRBV3-1/TRBV3-2	.	TRBJ1-1	TGTGCCAGCAGCCAACACTTGAACACTGAAGCTTTCTTT	CASSQHLNTEAFF
15	TRBD2	TRBV2	.	TRBJ2-7	TGTGCCAGCAGTGAACGGGGCGGGAGGGCCGACGAGCAGTACTTC	CASSERGGRADEQYF
16	TRBD2	TRBV7-3	.	TRBJ2-5	TGTGCCAGCAGCTCCACTAGCGGGAGGTACCAAGAGACCCAGTACTTC	CASSSTSGRYQETQYF
13	TRBD1	TRBV19	.	TRBJ2-7	TGTGCCAGTAGTATCATACAGGGGAGCGAGCAGTACTTC	CASSIIQGSEQYF
15	.	TRBV19	.	TRBJ2-1	TGTGCCAGTAGTATTGGCCGATCCTCCTACAATGAGCAGTTCTTC	CASSIGRSSYNEQFF
16	TRBD2	TRBV3-1/TRBV3-2	.	TRBJ2-5	TGTGCCAGCAGCCTACGGACTAGCGGGGGGCAAGAGACCCAGTACTTC	CASSLRTSGGQETQYF
13	.	TRBV4-1	.	TRBJ1-1	TGCGCCAGCAGCCAAGAAGGGAGACATGAAGCTTTCTTT	CASSQEGRHEAFF
17	TRBD2	TRBV7-2	.	TRBJ2-2	TGTGCCAGCAGCTTAGAGGCTAGCGGGAGATCGACCGGGGAGCTGTTTTTT	CASSLEASGRSTGELFF